These 31 T cell receptor beta chains share one sample of origin, sequenced in a study of blood T cell repertoires in COVID-19. Clones were read by immunoSEQ multiplex PCR, and TCRdb kept only the in-frame ones, dropping some. The sample lists 150,000 to 200,000 clones, around 83% occurring once. The sample was peripheral blood. The source is a woman aged 45-59 years with COVID-19, enrolled during active disease.

The chain joins TRBV3-1 (or the pseudogene TRBV3-2) to TRBJ2-1, with a weak D call TRBD2 (5 bases). Germline CDR1 is LGHDT and CDR2 is YNNKEL (reference sequence). This CDR3 is 15 amino acids long. The germline V and J ends were trimmed by 0 bases and 2 bases, with 8 bases remaining between them. CDR3 DNA sequence: TGTGCCAGCAGCCAAGACTCCGGGGCCTACAATGAGCAGTTCTTC. This gives the protein CASSQDSGAYNEQFF.

In the case of this clone: Other nucleotide sequences in the sample specify the same CDR3. The rearrangement uses TRBV30 and TRBJ1-6; 7 nucleotides match TRBD1. CDR3 length: 15 residues. V shed 0 bases and J 10 bases; nucleotides not matched to a gene: 9. CDR1 is GTSNPN, CDR2 SVGIG, per germline (reference sequence). CDR3 in amino acids: CAWSVPAGGRSPLHF. The CDR3 DNA sequence: TGTGCCTGGAGTGTACCGGCAGGGGGAAGGTCACCCCTCCACTTT. The full variable domain, with the rest looked up from reference TRBV30 and TRBJ1-6, is SQTIHQWPATLVQPVGSPLSLECTVEGTSNPNLYWYRQAAGRGLQLLFYSVGIGQISSEVPQNLSASRPQDRQFILSSKKLLLSDSGFYLCAWSVPAGGRSPLHFGNGTRLTVT.

V is TRBV2 and J is TRBJ1-1; D gene unclear. V was clipped by 7 bases and J by 0 bases, with 12 bases between them. Germline V CDR1 and CDR2: SNHLY, FYNNEI. CDR3 length: 14 amino acids. This CDR3 reads CASNLGFMNTEAFF. CDR3 nucleotides: TGTGCCAGCAATCTGGGCTTCATGAACACTGAAGCTTTCTTT.

The rearrangement uses TRBV5-1 and TRBJ2-2, with a possible D match to TRBD2 (5 bases). CDR1 SGHRS and CDR2 YFSETQ come from the germline V gene. V gave up 3 bases and J gave up 2 bases, with 11 bases separating them. The CDR3 sequence is 15 residues long. The CDR3 coding sequence is TGCGCCAGCAGCTATTCCGAGGGAAACACCGGGGAGCTGTTTTTT. It is translated as CASSYSEGNTGELFF.

The chain recombines TRBV6-2 or TRBV6-3 with TRBJ1-5; 8 positions match TRBD1. From germline, CDR1 is MNHEY and CDR2 SVGEGT. The CDR3 loop spans 15 amino acids. Trimming cost V 5 bases and J 4 bases; bases outside gene matches: 7. The CDR3 loop is CASSPGQGGNQPQHF. Here the CDR3 DNA reads TGTGCCAGCAGTCCCGGACAGGGCGGTAATCAGCCCCAGCATTTT.

This rearrangement joins TRBV6-5 to TRBJ1-6, with D tentatively TRBD1 (5 bases). V lost 1 base and J lost 4, with 8 bases in between. The CDR3 runs 15 residues. Germline V gene data show CDR1 as MNHEY and CDR2 as SVGAGI. The CDR3 loop reads CASSYWGPYNSPLHF. CDR3 sequence (DNA): TGTGCCAGCAGTTACTGGGGCCCTTATAATTCACCCCTCCACTTT.

Concerning this clone itself: The same CDR3 arises from other DNA sequences in this sample as well. V is TRBV28 and J is TRBJ2-2, with D possibly TRBD2 on 5 matching bases. The CDR3 runs 15 residues. Germline lookup yields CDR1 MDHEN and CDR2 SYDVKM. Trimming shortened V by 3 bases and J by 0 bases, and 8 bases separated the two germline ends. The CDR3 nucleotides read TGTGCCAGCAGTTTTGGAGGTGCGAACACCGGGGAGCTGTTTTTT. It yields the protein CASSFGGANTGELFF.

The chain carries TRBV2 and TRBJ2-5; a possible D gene is TRBD1 (5 bases). V was trimmed by 1 base and J by 5 bases, leaving 14 bases between them. The CDR3 extends over 15 amino acids. Germline V gene data show CDR1 as SNHLY and CDR2 as FYNNEI. Written as DNA, the CDR3 is TGTGCCAGCAGTGAAGGTTATAGGGGTTGGGAGACCCAGTACTTC. It specifies CASSEGYRGWETQYF.

Written as DNA, the CDR3 is TGTGCCAGCAGCGTTGGCGGGGTGGACAATGAGCAGTTCTTC. This translates into CASSVGGVDNEQFF. The V call is TRBV9, the J call TRBJ2-1, with TRBD2 as a possible D gene (6 bases). Germline assignment: CDR1 SGDLS and CDR2 YYNGEE. This CDR3 is built from 14 residues. V was trimmed by 2 bases and J by 5 bases, leaving 11 bases between them.

V and J are TRBV27 and TRBJ2-7; D is unclear. CDR1 is MNHEY and CDR2 is SMNVEV in the germline V gene (reference sequence). The CDR3 consists of 13 residues. Trimming took 3 bases from V and 6 from J, leaving 12 bases between them. Here the CDR3 DNA reads TGTGCCAGCAGTTTTACGACCCCAGGCGAGCAGTACTTC. This codes for CASSFTTPGEQYF.

The count of this clone is one. The chain couples TRBV19 to TRBJ2-3, with D possibly matching TRBD2 (7 bases). V dropped 0 bases and J dropped 2 bases, with 15 bases sitting between them. Per germline, CDR1 LNHDA and CDR2 SQIVND (reference sequence). This CDR3 spans 17 amino acids. The CDR3 DNA sequence: TGTGCCAGTAGTATAGATCAGGCGGGGGCAGACACAGATACGCAGTATTTT. It codes for CASSIDQAGADTDTQYF. Full variable domain (outside the CDR3, taken from reference TRBV19 and TRBJ2-3): DGGITQSPKYLFRKEGQNVTLSCEQNLNHDAMYWYRQDPGQGLRLIYYSQIVNDFQKGDIAEGYSVSREKKESFPLTVTSAQKNPTAFYLCASSIDQAGADTDTQYFGPGTRLTVL.

V is TRBV5-1 and J is TRBJ2-7, with 7 bases aligning to TRBD1. V shed 0 bases and J 0 bases; nucleotides not matched to a gene: 6. This CDR3 spans 16 amino acids. Germline-derived CDR1 and CDR2 are SGHRS and YFSETQ. The CDR3 nucleotides read TGCGCCAGCAGCTTGGCATGGACAGGCGCCTCCTACGAGCAGTACTTC. This translates into CASSLAWTGASYEQYF.

The V and J genes are TRBV10-3 and TRBJ2-1, with TRBD1 identical over 9 bases. CDR3 length: 16 amino acids. Germline-derived CDR1 and CDR2 are ENHRY and SYGVKD. Trimming removed 7 bases from V and 1 base from J; junction bases left unmatched: 8. CDR3 nucleotides: TGTGCCATCATGGGCCTACAGGGGGCTTCCTACAATGAGCAGTTCTTC. This gives the protein CAIMGLQGASYNEQFF.

The chain uses TRBV2 and TRBJ1-3; TRBD1 might be the D (5 bases). CDR1 and CDR2 (germline): SNHLY, FYNNEI. Between the trimmed V and J ends, which lost 6 bases and 3 bases, there was a span of 18 bases. CDR3 length equals 16 residues. CDR3 coding DNA: TGTGCCAGCAGCCCCTTCCAGGGTCGCGTTGGAAACACCATATATTTT. Protein sequence: CASSPFQGRVGNTIYF.

V usage is TRBV28 and J usage is TRBJ1-2, with D possibly being TRBD1 (5 bases). Germline CDR1 and CDR2: MDHEN and SYDVKM. The CDR3 sequence is 12 residues long. Trimming took 7 bases from V and 8 from J, leaving 14 bases between them. The CDR3 bases are TGTGCCAGCACACTCTCCCAGGGCGGCTACACCTTC. The encoded protein is CASTLSQGGYTF.

The chain has TRBV11-2 and TRBJ2-7; D gene unclear. The germline gives CDR1 SGHAT, CDR2 FQNNGV. This CDR3 has 17 amino acids. Trimming pared 1 base from V and 2 bases from J, leaving 18 bases between. CDR3: CASSLVKGSRVTYEQYF. The CDR3 nucleotides read TGTGCCAGCAGCTTAGTGAAAGGTAGCCGAGTAACCTACGAGCAGTACTTC.

J is TRBJ2-7 and V is TRBV5-4; 7 bases align to TRBD1. Germline values: CDR1 SGHNT, CDR2 YYREEE (reference sequence). Trimming removed 5 bases from V and 2 bases from J; junction bases left unmatched: 10. The CDR3 runs to 15 residues. CDR3 nucleotide sequence: TGTGCCAGCAGGCTTTGGGGCAGGGGGACCTACGAGCAGTACTTC. Translation: CASRLWGRGTYEQYF.

V is TRBV7-9 and J is TRBJ1-6; D is perhaps TRBD1 (6 bases). The V end lost 11 bases, the J end lost 4 bases, and 12 bases lay between the germline ends. The CDR3 is 13 amino acids. The germline CDR1 and CDR2 sequences are SEHNR and FQNEAQ (reference sequence). The CDR3, as DNA: TGTGCCGGAGAGCAGGGGTATAATTCACCCCTCCACTTT. This codes for CAGEQGYNSPLHF.

The chain recombines TRBV9 with TRBJ2-1; TRBD2 matches at 10 bases. Germline V gives CDR1 SGDLS, CDR2 YYNGEE. The trim removed 0 bases at V and 0 bases at J, leaving 12 bases unmatched. The CDR3 spans 20 residues. CDR3 sequence (DNA): TGTGCCAGCAGCGTAGGGGACCTAGCGGGGGTTTTGAGCTCCTACAATGAGCAGTTCTTC. It specifies CASSVGDLAGVLSSYNEQFF.

A single count supports this clone. This CDR3 is CASSYSFGTSGQFSTDTQYF. CDR3 DNA: TGTGCCAGCAGTTACTCTTTCGGGACTAGCGGACAATTCTCCACAGATACGCAGTATTTT. This chain connects TRBV6-2 or TRBV6-3 to TRBJ2-3, with TRBD2 matching 11 bases. CDR1 and CDR2 from the germline V gene are MNHEY and SVGEGT. The CDR3 contains 20 residues. V dropped 0 bases and J dropped 2; count of bases not matched to a gene: 13.

As concerns this clone: At one end, the junction sequence differs from germline, possibly due to a read error. The chain carries TRBV7-7 and TRBJ2-2; TRBD2 agrees at 7 bases. Germline assignment: CDR1 SSHAT and CDR2 FNYEAQ (reference sequence). There are 15 residues in the CDR3. The CDR3: CASSLAPGGTGELFF. The DNA for the CDR3 is TGTGCTAGCAGCTTAGCGCCGGGGGGCACCGGGGAGCTGTTTTTT.

CDR3 region: CASSVDVGGPNEQFF. The CDR3 DNA follows: TGTGCCAGCAGCGTAGATGTCGGGGGGCCTAATGAGCAGTTCTTC. J is TRBJ2-1 and V is TRBV9, with a tentative D call TRBD2 (7 bases). CDR1 and CDR2 (germline): SGDLS, YYNGEE. V was cut by 0 bases and J by 7 bases, with 14 bases left in between. The CDR3 is 15 amino acids.

The chain links TRBV18 to TRBJ2-3; D is perhaps TRBD2 (6 bases). Per germline, CDR1 KGHSH and CDR2 LQKENI. The V gene lost 3 bases and the J gene lost 3 bases, with 10 bases spanning the gap. This CDR3 is 14 amino acids long. CDR3 loop: CASSPNGGTDTQYF. CDR3 bases: TGTGCCAGCTCACCCAACGGGGGTACAGATACGCAGTATTTT.

The chain carries TRBV27 and TRBJ2-2; a weak D match, TRBD2 (6 bases). Trimming cost V 1 base and J 6 bases, with 15 bases left between them. CDR3 size: 16 residues. Per the germline V gene, CDR1 is MNHEY and CDR2 is SMNVEV (reference sequence). CDR3: CASSLFLARVPGELFF. The CDR3 nucleotides read TGTGCCAGCAGTTTATTCCTAGCGAGGGTCCCCGGGGAGCTGTTTTTT.

CDR3 coding DNA: TGTGCTAGTGACCCCAGGGGGGCGAACACCGGGGAGCTGTTTTTT. Translation: CASDPRGANTGELFF. This chain connects TRBV12-5 to TRBJ2-2, with D perhaps TRBD1 (7 bases). Germline V gives CDR1 LGHNT, CDR2 FRNRAP. This CDR3 is 15 amino acids long. Trimming took 7 bases from V and 0 from J, leaving 12 bases between them.

The rearrangement uses TRBV2 and TRBJ2-7; D may be TRBD1 (6 bases). V shed 3 bases and J shed 1 base, with 13 bases lying between them. The germline CDR1 and CDR2 sequences are SNHLY and FYNNEI. This CDR3 spans 15 amino acids. The DNA for the CDR3 is TGTGCCAGCAGTGATTCGGGGACACCTTCCTACGAGCAGTACTTC. Its protein is CASSDSGTPSYEQYF.

V and J are TRBV19 and TRBJ1-5, with TRBD1 as a possible D gene (6 bases). CDR1 is LNHDA and CDR2 is SQIVND in the germline V gene (reference sequence). The CDR3 length is 13 residues. V was shortened by 8 bases and J by 7 bases, with 15 bases between the two germline ends. The CDR3 nucleotides read TGTGCCAGTGGTACCGTAGACAGGCAGCCCCAGCATTTT. Translated, it gives CASGTVDRQPQHF.

The V and J genes are TRBV4-1 and TRBJ1-2; the D is unclear. CDR1 is MGHRA and CDR2 is YSYEKL in the germline V gene. The V and J ends lost 4 bases and 3 bases respectively, with 15 bases between them. The CDR3 has 15 amino acids. CDR3 in amino acids: CASSRAGGSHYGYTF. The CDR3 coding sequence is TGCGCCAGCAGCCGCGCCGGAGGGTCCCACTATGGCTACACCTTC.

This chain uses TRBV2 with TRBJ1-4; D is uncertain. The V end lost 2 bases, the J end lost 5 bases, and 12 bases lay between the germline ends. CDR3 length: 15 amino acids. Germline-derived CDR1 and CDR2 are SNHLY and FYNNEI. The CDR3 region has the DNA TGTGCCAGCAGTGAAACTGGTGTGACAAATGAAAAACTGTTTTTT. It translates to CASSETGVTNEKLFF.

The chain uses TRBV7-2 and TRBJ1-5; perhaps TRBD1 as D (5 bases). The V gene's germline CDR1 is SGHTA and CDR2 FQGNSA. Trimming shortened V by 1 base and J by 5 bases, and 12 bases separated the two germline ends. CDR3 length: 15 amino acids. CDR3 residues: CASSLESQGHQPQHF. In nucleotides, the CDR3 is TGTGCCAGCAGCTTAGAGTCCCAGGGCCATCAGCCCCAGCATTTT.

This clone was seen just once. The chain couples TRBV4-1 to TRBJ1-6; no clear D. Trimming left V 1 base short and J 8 bases short, with 9 bases between. Germline CDR1 and CDR2: MGHRA and YSYEKL. The CDR3 has 14 residues. This chain's CDR3 is CASSQVGGYSPLHF. The CDR3 nucleotides read TGCGCCAGCAGCCAAGTAGGAGGCTATTCACCCCTCCACTTT.